This TCR beta chain was recovered during a study of OX40 agonist ivuxolimab in advanced cancers. The repertoire was sequenced with immunoSEQ multiplex PCR; TCRdb's copy has only in-frame clones and lacks some. The sample records around 60,000 clones, roughly 80% being singletons. Germline assignment: CDR1 SNHLY and CDR2 FYNNEI. This CDR3 contains 15 residues. The trim removed 7 bases at V and 6 bases at J, leaving 11 bases unmatched. This TCR derives from an adult with an advanced solid tumor such as melanoma, head and neck, liver or kidney cancer. Sequenced material: CD4+ or CD8+ T cells sorted from blood, taken in a trial of the OX40 agonist ivuxolimab. V gene TRBV2 combines with J gene TRBJ2-1; 8 positions agree with TRBD2. The CDR3 coding sequence is TGTGCCAGCAAGCTGGGACTAGTTTTGGCCAATGAGCAGTTCTTC. Translating it yields CASKLGLVLANEQFF.